The clone carrying this TCR beta chain came up many times. The antigen is not known. Additional DNA sequences in this sample encode the identical CDR3. Recent acute infections and vaccinations were absent in the healthy HIV-negative adult donors. The method was immunoSEQ multiplex PCR; TCRdb's version includes in-frame clones alone and lacks a portion of them. The sample includes millions of clones, roughly 94% of them seen just once. This record belongs to a study of shared clonotypes between healthy human individuals. Study-level findings and limits: Limitation of the genetic and exposure-history diversity represented came from the few donors.

Per germline, CDR1 SGHAT and CDR2 FQNNGV. There are 13 residues in the CDR3. V was pared by 5 bases and J by 7 bases, with 8 bases of the junction left unmatched. The sample taken for sequencing was naive CD4+ T cells sorted from blood. Subset described: CD45RA+ positively selected. The chain combines TRBV11-2 with TRBJ2-7, with TRBD1 identical over 7 bases. This clonotype originated in a man between 18 and 29 years old in good health. DNA for the CDR3: TGTGCCAGCAGCGAACAGGGGCAGGGAGAGCAGTACTTC. It yields the protein CASSEQGQGEQYF.